The 21 T cell receptor beta chains below come from one sample, sequenced in a study of cytomegalovirus exposure and HLA in healthy donors. The repertoire was sequenced with immunoSEQ multiplex PCR; TCRdb's copy has only in-frame clones and lacks some. The data contain fewer than 350,000 clones, roughly 88% of them singletons. Sequenced input: PBMCs. These receptors were taken from a woman between 18 and 29 years old in good health and CMV-seronegative.

A remark on this clone: Other nucleotide sequences from this sample produce the same CDR3. The chain has TRBV7-2 and TRBJ1-5; perhaps TRBD1 as D (5 bases). CDR1 and CDR2 (germline): SGHTA, FQGNSA. The CDR3 sequence is 13 residues long. V was clipped by 5 bases and J by 7 bases, with 12 bases between them. CDR3 in amino acids: CASSSRGEQPQHF. The CDR3 nucleotides are TGTGCCAGCAGCAGTAGGGGCGAACAGCCCCAGCATTTT.

The V and J genes are TRBV9 and TRBJ1-1; no clear D. Germline V gene sequence: CDR1 SGDLS, CDR2 YYNGEE. The V end was cut by 6 bases, the J end by 1 base, with 10 bases between. CDR3 length: 13 residues. CDR3 loop: CASKRAENTEAFF. CDR3 in DNA: TGTGCCAGCAAGCGAGCGGAGAACACTGAAGCTTTCTTT.

The V call is TRBV11-2, the J call TRBJ2-7; 11 nucleotides align to TRBD1. V gave up 5 bases and J gave up 2 bases; unmatched junction bases: 8. This CDR3 region has 16 residues. Per the germline V gene, CDR1 is SGHAT and CDR2 is FQNNGV. CDR3 nucleotides: TGTGCCAGCAGCCCAACGGCGGGACAGGGGGCCTACGAGCAGTACTTC. It translates to CASSPTAGQGAYEQYF.

This chain connects TRBV7-2 to TRBJ2-1, with D perhaps TRBD1 (8 bases). Germline CDR1 and CDR2: SGHTA and FQGNSA. This CDR3 is 18 amino acids long. Trimming took 5 bases from V and 4 from J, leaving 24 bases between them. CDR3 coding DNA: TGTGCCAGCAGCCACCCAACAGGGGGGGAAAAGAGATACAATGAGCAGTTCTTC. It codes for CASSHPTGGEKRYNEQFF. The full variable domain, completed using reference TRBV7-2 and TRBJ2-1, is GAGVSQSPSNKVTEKGKDVELRCDPISGHTALYWYRQSLGQGLEFLIYFQGNSAPDKSGLPSDRFSAERTGGSVSTLTIQRTQQEDSAVYLCASSHPTGGEKRYNEQFFGPGTRLTVL.

This chain connects TRBV5-4 to TRBJ2-2; TRBD1 is a possible D gene (5 bases). This CDR3 spans 15 amino acids. Germline CDR1 reads SGHNT; CDR2 reads YYREEE (reference sequence). The germline V and J ends were trimmed by 2 bases and 6 bases, with 14 bases remaining between them. This CDR3 is CASSFEARAPGELFF. Here the CDR3 DNA reads TGTGCCAGCAGCTTTGAGGCCAGGGCCCCCGGGGAGCTGTTTTTT.

The rearrangement joins TRBV14 to TRBJ2-1, with D possibly matching TRBD1 (5 bases). There are 15 residues in the CDR3. Per germline, CDR1 SGHDN and CDR2 FVKESK. The V and J ends lost 1 base and 13 bases respectively, with 20 bases between them. CDR3 coding DNA: TGTGCCAGCAGCCAAGTGAGTTTCGGAAATAGGGGACAGTTCTTC. Its protein is CASSQVSFGNRGQFF.

The chain combines TRBV4-1 with TRBJ2-7, with TRBD1 identical over 10 bases. The CDR3 runs 15 residues. The junction had 2 bases not matched to a gene; V was cut back by 2 bases and J by 1 base. Germline V gene data show CDR1 as MGHRA and CDR2 as YSYEKL. CDR3 sequence: CASSQPGQGSYEQYF. The CDR3 region has the DNA TGCGCCAGCAGCCAACCGGGACAGGGGTCCTACGAGCAGTACTTC.

The V and J genes are TRBV19 and TRBJ2-1, with 9 bases fitting TRBD1. V was pared by 5 bases and J by 6 bases, with 17 bases of the junction left unmatched. The germline V gene encodes CDR1 LNHDA and CDR2 SQIVND (reference sequence). The CDR3 is made up of 18 amino acids. The DNA of the CDR3 is TGTGCCAGTAGTGACAGGGGGAGGGGAATTCTGGGGTTCAATGAGCAGTTCTTC. Its protein is CASSDRGRGILGFNEQFF.

Comment on this clone: Other DNA sequences in the sample encode the same CDR3. The chain combines TRBV15 with TRBJ2-3; 7 nucleotides align to TRBD2. Losses at the gene ends were 0 bases for V and 1 base for J; bases not matched to a gene: 1. Germline V gene sequence: CDR1 LNHNV, CDR2 YYDKDF (reference sequence). This CDR3 contains 15 residues. CDR3: CATSRDRGGTDTQYF. The CDR3 region has the DNA TGTGCCACCAGCAGAGATCGGGGGGGCACAGATACGCAGTATTTT.

V usage is TRBV5-4 and J usage is TRBJ2-7; 7 nucleotides agree with TRBD1. The CDR3 extends over 14 amino acids. Germline CDR1 is SGHNT and CDR2 is YYREEE (reference sequence). The V segment lost 2 bases and the J segment 1 base; nucleotides outside the gene matches: 3. CDR3: CASSFGQVSYEQYF. The CDR3 DNA reads TGTGCCAGCAGCTTCGGACAGGTGTCCTACGAGCAGTACTTC.

The genes are TRBV5-8 and TRBJ2-7, with 12 bases lining up with TRBD1. CDR3 length: 15 amino acids. V was clipped by 6 bases and J by 4 bases; unmatched bases: 8. Germline V gives CDR1 SGHTS, CDR2 YDEGEE. The CDR3 here is CASTRRGQGAYEQYF. Here the CDR3 DNA reads TGTGCCAGCACCCGGCGGGGACAGGGGGCTTACGAGCAGTACTTC.

The V gene is TRBV18, the J gene TRBJ2-1, with 10 bases identical to TRBD2. CDR1 KGHSH and CDR2 LQKENI come from the germline V gene. The V and J ends lost 6 bases and 4 bases, in that order; junction bases with no gene match: 3. CDR3 length equals 14 residues. This chain's CDR3 is CASSTGLAYNEQFF. The DNA of the CDR3 is TGTGCCAGCTCGACGGGACTAGCGTACAATGAGCAGTTCTTC.

The genes are TRBV15 and TRBJ1-4; TRBD1 matches at 12 bases. The CDR3 contains 15 residues. Germline loops: CDR1 LNHNV, CDR2 YYDKDF (reference sequence). Germline trimming cut 8 bases from V and 8 bases from J; bases unmatched to any gene: 9. CDR3 in amino acids: CATRPGTGGKEKLFF. The CDR3 DNA reads TGTGCCACCCGGCCCGGGACAGGGGGCAAGGAAAAACTGTTTTTT.

The CDR3 DNA sequence: TGTGCCAGGTTGAATTTCAGACAGCGCCAAGAGACCCAGTACTTC. Its protein product is CARLNFRQRQETQYF. This chain uses TRBV27 with TRBJ2-5, with TRBD1 as a possible D gene (5 bases). The CDR3 contains 15 residues. The ends were cut back, 9 bases at V and 1 base at J, with 18 bases in the middle. Germline V gives CDR1 MNHEY, CDR2 SMNVEV (reference sequence).

This chain joins TRBV6-1 and TRBJ2-3; 7 bases fit TRBD1. The CDR3 totals 15 residues. The germline V gene encodes CDR1 MNHNS and CDR2 SASEGT. Trimming took 6 bases from V and 6 from J; bases not matched to a gene: 12. DNA for the CDR3: TGTGCCAGCAGCCTTGAGACAGGGTCGAGGGATACGCAGTATTTT. It translates to CASSLETGSRDTQYF.

The rearrangement uses TRBV5-1 and TRBJ2-2; D is undetermined. CDR3 length equals 13 residues. The ends were cut back, 0 bases at V and 4 bases at J, with 4 bases in the middle. CDR1 SGHRS and CDR2 YFSETQ come from the germline V gene. CDR3 nucleotides: TGCGCCAGCAGCTTGGATCTCACCGGGGAGCTGTTTTTT. It translates to CASSLDLTGELFF.

This rearrangement joins TRBV27 to TRBJ2-7; tentative D call: TRBD1 (6 bases). Germline V gene sequence: CDR1 MNHEY, CDR2 SMNVEV (reference sequence). The V end was cut by 3 bases, the J end by 2 bases, with 17 bases between. This CDR3 comprises 16 residues. The CDR3 sequence: CASSFSNRDITYEQYF. The DNA for the CDR3 is TGTGCCAGCAGTTTCAGCAACCGGGACATCACCTACGAGCAGTACTTC.

The chain recombines TRBV27 with TRBJ1-4; a possible D gene is TRBD1 (5 bases). This CDR3 contains 16 residues. CDR1 and CDR2 from the germline V gene are MNHEY and SMNVEV (reference sequence). V was clipped by 1 base and J by 1 base, with 10 bases between them. This chain's CDR3 is CASSLWAGGTNEKLFF. Written as DNA, the CDR3 is TGTGCCAGCAGTTTATGGGCGGGGGGAACTAATGAAAAACTGTTTTTT. Based on the CDR3 plus reference TRBV27 and TRBJ1-4, the full variable domain is EAQVTQNPRYLITVTGKKLTVTCSQNMNHEYMSWYRQDPGLGLRQIYYSMNVEVTDKGDVPEGYKVSRKEKRNFPLILESPSPNQTSLYFCASSLWAGGTNEKLFFGSGTQLSVL.

This clone was seen a few times. The chain combines TRBV27 with TRBJ1-5; D possibly corresponds to TRBD1 (5 bases). The CDR3 has 13 amino acids. V was shortened by 5 bases and J by 2 bases, with 7 bases between the two germline ends. The V gene's germline CDR1 is MNHEY and CDR2 SMNVEV (reference sequence). DNA of the CDR3: TGTGCCAGCAGTAAACAGGGCAATCAGCCCCAGCATTTT. Its translation: CASSKQGNQPQHF.

The chain couples TRBV12-5 to TRBJ1-4, with a tentative D call TRBD1 (6 bases). This CDR3 is built from 18 residues. Trimming took off 5 bases at V and 0 bases at J, with 19 bases between the two ends. Germline V CDR1 and CDR2: LGHNT, FRNRAP. The CDR3 loop reads CASGPLGRGYATNEKLFF. The CDR3 DNA is TGTGCTAGTGGTCCTCTCGGCAGGGGATACGCAACTAATGAAAAACTGTTTTTT.

This chain links TRBV27 with TRBJ2-7; D is perhaps TRBD2 (5 bases). Germline V lookup: CDR1 MNHEY, CDR2 SMNVEV (reference sequence). This CDR3 region has 12 residues. With 8 bases removed from V and 3 bases from J, the gap between germline ends came to 11 bases. The CDR3 nucleotides read TGTGCCAGCGGGGTAGCGAACTACGAGCAGTACTTC. It yields the protein CASGVANYEQYF.